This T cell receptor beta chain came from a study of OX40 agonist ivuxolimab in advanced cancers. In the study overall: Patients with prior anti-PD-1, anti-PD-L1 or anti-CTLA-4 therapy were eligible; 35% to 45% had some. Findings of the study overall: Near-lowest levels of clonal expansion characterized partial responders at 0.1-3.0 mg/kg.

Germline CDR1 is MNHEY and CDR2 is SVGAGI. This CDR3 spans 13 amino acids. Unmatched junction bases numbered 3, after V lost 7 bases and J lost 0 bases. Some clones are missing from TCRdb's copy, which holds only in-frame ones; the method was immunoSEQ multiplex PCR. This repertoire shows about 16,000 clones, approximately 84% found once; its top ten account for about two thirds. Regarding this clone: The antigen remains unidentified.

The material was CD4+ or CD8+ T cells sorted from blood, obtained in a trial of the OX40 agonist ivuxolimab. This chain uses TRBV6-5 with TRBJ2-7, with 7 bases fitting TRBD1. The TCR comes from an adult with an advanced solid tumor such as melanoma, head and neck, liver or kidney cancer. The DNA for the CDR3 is TGTGCCAGCATGGGGGACAGCTCCTACGAGCAGTACTTC. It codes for CASMGDSSYEQYF.